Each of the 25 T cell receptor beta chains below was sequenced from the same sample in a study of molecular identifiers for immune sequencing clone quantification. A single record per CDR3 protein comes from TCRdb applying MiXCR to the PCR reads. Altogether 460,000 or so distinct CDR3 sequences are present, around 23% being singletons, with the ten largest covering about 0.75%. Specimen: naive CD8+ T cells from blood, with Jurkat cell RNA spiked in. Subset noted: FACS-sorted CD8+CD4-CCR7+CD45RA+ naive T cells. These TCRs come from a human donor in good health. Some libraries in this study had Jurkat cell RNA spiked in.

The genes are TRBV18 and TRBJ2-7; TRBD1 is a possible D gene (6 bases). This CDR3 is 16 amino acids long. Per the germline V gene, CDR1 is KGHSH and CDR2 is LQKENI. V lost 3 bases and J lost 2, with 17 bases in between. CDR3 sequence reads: CASSPRDTVSTYEQYF. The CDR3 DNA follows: TGTGCCAGCTCACCCCGGGACACCGTCTCTACCTACGAGCAGTACTTC.

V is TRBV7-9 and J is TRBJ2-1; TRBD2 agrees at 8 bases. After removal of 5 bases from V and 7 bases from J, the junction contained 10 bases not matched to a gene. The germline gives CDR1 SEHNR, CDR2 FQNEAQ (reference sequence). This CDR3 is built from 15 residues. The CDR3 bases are TGTGCCAGCAGCCCGCTAGCGGGTCTCCGGAATGAGCAGTTCTTC. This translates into CASSPLAGLRNEQFF.

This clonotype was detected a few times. Written as DNA, the CDR3 is TGTGCCACCAGCACCGAAGAGCTTCGTACCGGGGAGCTGTTTTTT. Translating gives CATSTEELRTGELFF. The chain carries TRBV15 and TRBJ2-2; D remains unclear. The germline CDR1 and CDR2 sequences are LNHNV and YYDKDF (reference sequence). V lost 4 bases and J 5 bases, leaving 14 bases between the germline ends. CDR3 length: 15 amino acids.

The CDR3 loop is CASSQDTDRANTGELFF. CDR3 DNA sequence: TGCGCCAGCAGCCAAGATACCGACAGGGCGAACACCGGGGAGCTGTTTTTT. The chain couples TRBV4-3 to TRBJ2-2; 7 positions match TRBD1. The CDR3 loop spans 17 amino acids. V was pared by 0 bases and J by 0 bases, with 4 bases of the junction left unmatched. Germline lookup yields CDR1 LGHNA and CDR2 YSLEER.

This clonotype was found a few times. Here the CDR3 reads CASSPWSGSFEQYF. Here the CDR3 DNA reads TGTGCCAGCAGTCCCTGGAGTGGGTCATTCGAGCAGTACTTC. The V and J genes are TRBV27 and TRBJ2-7; no reliable D call. Trimming shortened V by 5 bases and J by 6 bases, and 17 bases separated the two germline ends. There are 14 residues in the CDR3. CDR1 and CDR2 from the germline V gene are MNHEY and SMNVEV (reference sequence).

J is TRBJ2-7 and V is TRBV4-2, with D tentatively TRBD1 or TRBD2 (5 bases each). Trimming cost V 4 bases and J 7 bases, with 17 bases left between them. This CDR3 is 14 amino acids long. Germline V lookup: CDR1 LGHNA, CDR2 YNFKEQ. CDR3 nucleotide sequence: TGTGCCAGCAGCCCGAGCCGGGACCCGGGGGAGCAGTACTTC. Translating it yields CASSPSRDPGEQYF.

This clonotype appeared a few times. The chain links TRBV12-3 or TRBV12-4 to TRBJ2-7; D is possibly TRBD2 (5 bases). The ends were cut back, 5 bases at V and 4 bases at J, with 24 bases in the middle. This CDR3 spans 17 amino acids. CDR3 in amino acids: CASSLTRTGSRMYEQYF. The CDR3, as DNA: TGTGCCAGCAGTCTAACAAGGACGGGGTCCAGGATGTACGAGCAGTACTTC.

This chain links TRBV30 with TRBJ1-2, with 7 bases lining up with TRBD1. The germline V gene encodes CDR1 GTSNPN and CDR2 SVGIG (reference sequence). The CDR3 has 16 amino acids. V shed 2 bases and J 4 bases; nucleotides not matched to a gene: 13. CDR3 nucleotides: TGTGCCTGGAGTAAGGGTCGGGACAGAGGAGTCTATGGCTACACCTTC. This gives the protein CAWSKGRDRGVYGYTF.

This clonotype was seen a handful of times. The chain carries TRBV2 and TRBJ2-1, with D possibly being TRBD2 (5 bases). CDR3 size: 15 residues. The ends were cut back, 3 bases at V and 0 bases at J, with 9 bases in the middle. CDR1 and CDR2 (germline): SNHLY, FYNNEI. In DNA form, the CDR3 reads TGTGCCAGCAGTGATTTGGGGAGCTCCTACAATGAGCAGTTCTTC. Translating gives CASSDLGSSYNEQFF. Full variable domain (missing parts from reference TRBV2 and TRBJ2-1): EPEVTQTPSHQVTQMGQEVILRCVPISNHLYFYWYRQILGQKVEFLVSFYNNEISEKSEIFDDQFSVERPDGSNFTLKIRSTKLEDSAMYFCASSDLGSSYNEQFFGPGTRLTVL.

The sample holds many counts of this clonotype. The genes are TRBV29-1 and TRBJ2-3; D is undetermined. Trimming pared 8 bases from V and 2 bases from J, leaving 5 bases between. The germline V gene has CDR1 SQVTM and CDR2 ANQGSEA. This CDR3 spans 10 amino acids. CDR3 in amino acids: CSTTTDTQYF. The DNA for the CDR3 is TGCAGCACTACCACAGATACGCAGTATTTT.

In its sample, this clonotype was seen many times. CDR3 protein: CSVYRGSYTEAFF. CDR3 bases: TGCAGCGTCTACAGGGGGTCTTACACTGAAGCTTTCTTT. This chain uses TRBV29-1 with TRBJ1-1; 8 bases fit TRBD1. The germline V gene encodes CDR1 SQVTM and CDR2 ANQGSEA. Trimming took 6 bases from V and 3 from J; bases not matched to a gene: 6. This CDR3 has 13 residues.

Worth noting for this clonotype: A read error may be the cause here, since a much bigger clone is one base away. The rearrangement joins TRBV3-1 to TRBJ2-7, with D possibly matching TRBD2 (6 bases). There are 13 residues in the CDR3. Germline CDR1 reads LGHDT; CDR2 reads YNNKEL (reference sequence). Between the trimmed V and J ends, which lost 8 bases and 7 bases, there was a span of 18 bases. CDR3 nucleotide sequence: TGTGCCAGCGGCCCCCGGGGGTTGTTTGAGCAGTACTTC. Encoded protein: CASGPRGLFEQYF.

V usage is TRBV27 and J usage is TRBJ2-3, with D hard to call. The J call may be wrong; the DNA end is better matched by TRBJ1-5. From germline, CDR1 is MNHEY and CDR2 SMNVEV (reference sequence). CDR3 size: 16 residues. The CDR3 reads CASSLLAGGSTDTQHF. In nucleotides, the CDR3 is TGTGCCAGCAGTCTCCTAGCGGGAGGAAGCACAGATACGCAGCATTTT.

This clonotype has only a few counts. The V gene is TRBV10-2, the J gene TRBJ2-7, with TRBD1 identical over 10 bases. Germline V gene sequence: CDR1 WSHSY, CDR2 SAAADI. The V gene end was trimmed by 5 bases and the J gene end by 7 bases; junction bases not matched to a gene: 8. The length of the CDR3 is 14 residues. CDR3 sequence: CASSTGQGVKEQYF. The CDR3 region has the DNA TGCGCCAGCAGTACAGGACAGGGGGTGAAAGAGCAGTACTTC.

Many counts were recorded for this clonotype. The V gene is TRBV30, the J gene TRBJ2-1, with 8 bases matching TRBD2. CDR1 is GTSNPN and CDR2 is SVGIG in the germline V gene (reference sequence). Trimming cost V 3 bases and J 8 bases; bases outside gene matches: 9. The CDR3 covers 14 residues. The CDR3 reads CAWSGTRVSDEQFF. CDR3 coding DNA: TGTGCCTGGAGCGGGACTAGGGTTTCCGATGAGCAGTTCTTC.

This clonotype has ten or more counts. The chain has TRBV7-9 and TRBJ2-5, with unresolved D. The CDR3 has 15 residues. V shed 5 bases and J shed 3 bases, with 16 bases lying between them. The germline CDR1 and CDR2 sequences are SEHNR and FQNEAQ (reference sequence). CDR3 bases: TGTGCCAGCAGCCCCATCGGACGGATAGAAGAGACCCAGTACTTC. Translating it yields CASSPIGRIEETQYF. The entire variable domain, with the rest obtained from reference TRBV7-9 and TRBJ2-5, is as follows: DTGVSQNPRHKITKRGQNVTFRCDPISEHNRLYWYRQTLGQGPEFLTYFQNEAQLEKSRLLSDRFSAERPKGSFSTLEIQRTEQGDSAMYLCASSPIGRIEETQYFGPGTRLLVL.

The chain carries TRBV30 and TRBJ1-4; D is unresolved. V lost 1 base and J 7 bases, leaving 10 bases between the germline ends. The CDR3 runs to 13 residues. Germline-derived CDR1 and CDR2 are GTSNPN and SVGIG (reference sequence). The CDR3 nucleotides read TGTGCCTGGAGTGGTCAACGGGGTGAAAAACTGTTTTTT. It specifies CAWSGQRGEKLFF.

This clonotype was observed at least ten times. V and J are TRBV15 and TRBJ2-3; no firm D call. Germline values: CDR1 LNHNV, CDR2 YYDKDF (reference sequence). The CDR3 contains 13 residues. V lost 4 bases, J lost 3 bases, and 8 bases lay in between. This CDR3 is CATSTYPTDTQYF. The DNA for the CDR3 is TGTGCCACCAGCACCTACCCTACAGATACGCAGTATTTT. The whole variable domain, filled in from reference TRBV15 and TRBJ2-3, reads DAMVIQNPRYQVTQFGKPVTLSCSQTLNHNVMYWYQQKSSQAPKLLFHYYDKDFNNEADTPDNFQSRRPNTSFCFLDIRSPGLGDTAMYLCATSTYPTDTQYFGPGTRLTVL.

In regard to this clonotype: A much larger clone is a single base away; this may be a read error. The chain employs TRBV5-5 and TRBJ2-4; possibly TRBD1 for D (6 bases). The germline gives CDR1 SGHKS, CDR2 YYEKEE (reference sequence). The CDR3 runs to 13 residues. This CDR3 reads CASSLGTENVQYF. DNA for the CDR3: TGTGCCAGCAGCTTGGGGACAGAAAACGTTCAGTACTTC.

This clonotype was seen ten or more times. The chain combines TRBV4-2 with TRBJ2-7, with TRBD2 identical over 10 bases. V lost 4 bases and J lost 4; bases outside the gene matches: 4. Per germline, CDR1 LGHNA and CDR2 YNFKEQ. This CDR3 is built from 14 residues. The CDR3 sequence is CASSPGTSEYEQYF. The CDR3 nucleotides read TGTGCCAGCAGCCCCGGGACTAGCGAGTACGAGCAGTACTTC.

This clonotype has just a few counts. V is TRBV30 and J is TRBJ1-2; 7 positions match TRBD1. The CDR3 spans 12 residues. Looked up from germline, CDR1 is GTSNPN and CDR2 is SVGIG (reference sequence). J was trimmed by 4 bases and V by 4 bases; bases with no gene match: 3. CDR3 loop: CAWTGTVYGYTF. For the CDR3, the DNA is TGTGCCTGGACAGGGACAGTCTATGGCTACACCTTC.

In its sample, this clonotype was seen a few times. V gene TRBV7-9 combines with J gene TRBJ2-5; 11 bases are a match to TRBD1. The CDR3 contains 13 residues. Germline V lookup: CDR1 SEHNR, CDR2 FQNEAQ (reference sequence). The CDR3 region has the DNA TGTACCGGGACAGGGGGGAACCAAGAGACCCAGTACTTC. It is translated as CTGTGGNQETQYF.

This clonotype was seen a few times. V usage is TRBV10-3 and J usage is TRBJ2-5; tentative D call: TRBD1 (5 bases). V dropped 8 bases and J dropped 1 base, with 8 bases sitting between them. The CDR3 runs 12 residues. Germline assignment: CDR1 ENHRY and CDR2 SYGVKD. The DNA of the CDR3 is TGTGCCATCGCAGGGCTCCAAGAGACCCAGTACTTC. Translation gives CAIAGLQETQYF.

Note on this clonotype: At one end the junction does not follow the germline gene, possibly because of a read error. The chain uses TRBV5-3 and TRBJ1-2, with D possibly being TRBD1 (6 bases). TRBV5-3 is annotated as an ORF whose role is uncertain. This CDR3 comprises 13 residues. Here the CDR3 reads CASSSGRGYGYSF. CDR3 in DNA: TGTGCCAGCAGCTCCGGCAGGGGCTATGGCTACTCCTTC.

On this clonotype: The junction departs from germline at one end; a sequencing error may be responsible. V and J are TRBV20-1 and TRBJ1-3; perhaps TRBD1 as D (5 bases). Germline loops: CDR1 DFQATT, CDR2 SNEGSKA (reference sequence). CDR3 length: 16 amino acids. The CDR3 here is CSARDRPLYSGNTTYF. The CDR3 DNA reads TGCAGTGCTCGCGACAGACCCCTGTACTCTGGAAACACCACATATTTT.